This TCR beta chain was captured by sequencing in a study of T cells in Graves' hyperthyroidism and ophthalmopathy. The investigators amplified TCR beta CDR3 regions from RNA transcripts. An initial round of RT-PCR targeting the TCR CDR3 relied on the HTBI primer set. MiXCR, applied by TCRdb to the multiplex PCR reads, yields one record per CDR3 protein. The table records fewer than 350,000 distinct CDR3 sequences, 18% of them present only once. Trimming cost V 0 bases and J 1 base; bases outside gene matches: 2. This CDR3 has 18 residues. Per the germline V gene, CDR1 is MNHNS and CDR2 is SASEGT. The chain uses TRBV6-1 and TRBJ2-6; 11 bases fit TRBD1. This receptor was identified in a woman in her thirties or forties with Graves' ophthalmopathy. The sequenced sample was blood. The CDR3 is CASSEAGQGASGANVLTF. DNA of the CDR3: TGTGCCAGCAGTGAAGCAGGACAGGGGGCATCTGGGGCCAACGTCCTGACTTTC.